The 31 T cell receptor beta chains reported below all come from one sample, sequenced in a study of a mutant IDH1 vaccine in newly diagnosed glioma. TCRdb's table, derived via immunoSEQ multiplex PCR, lists solely in-frame clones and lacks some. The sample has 52,000 or so clones; approximately 80% are singletons. Their specific antigens are unknown. Indicated time point: week 5, during vaccination. All doses held 300 ug of mutant IDH1 20-mer peptide, with topical imiquimod. Material: PBMCs, obtained from a glioma patient whose treatment included an IDH1 peptide vaccine. The source is a young woman with glioma. Some clones in this sample may be carry-over from other donors' samples.

The chain couples TRBV6-5 to TRBJ1-2; possible D gene TRBD1, 6 bases. The V and J ends lost 6 bases and 4 bases respectively, with 9 bases between them. Germline loops: CDR1 MNHEY, CDR2 SVGAGI. This CDR3 has 12 amino acids. This chain's CDR3 is CASRQGLYGYTF. The CDR3 coding sequence is TGTGCCAGCAGACAGGGCCTCTATGGCTACACCTTC.

This clone was picked up one time. The V call is TRBV9, the J call TRBJ1-1, with a weak D call TRBD1 (6 bases). The V and J ends lost 0 bases and 4 bases respectively, with 10 bases between them. Germline values: CDR1 SGDLS, CDR2 YYNGEE. The CDR3 has 14 residues. CDR3 amino acids: CASSVAQGGTEAFF. The CDR3, as DNA: TGTGCCAGCAGCGTAGCCCAAGGGGGCACTGAAGCTTTCTTT.

This clone was observed a single time. The V call is TRBV15, the J call TRBJ1-2; TRBD1 matches 10 bases. Germline lookup yields CDR1 LNHNV and CDR2 YYDKDF (reference sequence). This CDR3 has 13 amino acids. V lost 4 bases, J lost 6 bases, and 2 bases stayed unmatched. The CDR3 bases are TGTGCCACCAGCATCGGACAGGGGGATGGCTACACCTTC. Translating gives CATSIGQGDGYTF.

The V gene is TRBV7-9, the J gene TRBJ1-1; 9 nucleotides line up with TRBD1. From germline, CDR1 is SEHNR and CDR2 FQNEAQ (reference sequence). The V and J ends lost 8 bases and 7 bases, in that order; junction bases with no gene match: 8. The CDR3 has 13 residues. CDR3: CASLRGQGIEAFF. For the CDR3, the DNA is TGTGCCAGCCTTAGGGGACAGGGTATTGAAGCTTTCTTT.

The gene calls are TRBV7-2 and TRBJ1-5; D not certain. The germline gives CDR1 SGHTA, CDR2 FQGNSA. Trimming pared 5 bases from V and 2 bases from J, leaving 16 bases between. This CDR3 has 16 amino acids. The CDR3 nucleotides are TGTGCCAGCAGCGCCCGGATCTCCGGGGGCAATCAGCCCCAGCATTTT. It codes for CASSARISGGNQPQHF.

This sequence joins TRBV6-1 and TRBJ2-7; D is undetermined. This CDR3 is built from 10 residues. Germline V gene lookup returns CDR1 MNHNS and CDR2 SASEGT. The V end was cut by 6 bases, the J end by 2 bases, with 2 bases between. This CDR3 reads CASSAYEQYF. CDR3 bases: TGTGCCAGCAGCGCCTACGAGCAGTACTTC.

The chain has TRBV13 and TRBJ1-1; maybe TRBD1 (5 bases). V lost 2 bases, J lost 6 bases, and 19 bases lay in between. Germline V gene lookup returns CDR1 PRHDT and CDR2 FYEKMQ (reference sequence). The CDR3 loop spans 16 amino acids. The CDR3 DNA is TGTGCCAGCAGCTTATCAGGCAGGGTAACGGAGTCTGAAGCTTTCTTT. Translation gives CASSLSGRVTESEAFF.

The J gene is TRBJ1-6, the V gene TRBV7-2; unclear D gene. CDR1 and CDR2 (germline): SGHTA, FQGNSA. The ends were cut back, 0 bases at V and 6 bases at J, with 12 bases in the middle. The CDR3 spans 16 residues. The CDR3: CASSLAVSDPNSPLHF. CDR3 sequence (DNA): TGTGCCAGCAGCTTAGCGGTCAGCGACCCTAATTCACCCCTCCACTTT.

This chain connects TRBV5-4 to TRBJ2-1; 9 nucleotides line up with TRBD2. This CDR3 has 15 amino acids. V dropped 4 bases and J dropped 4; count of bases not matched to a gene: 6. CDR1 is SGHNT, CDR2 YYREEE, per germline (reference sequence). The CDR3: CASSRAGGSYNEQFF. The CDR3 nucleotides read TGTGCCAGCAGCAGGGCGGGAGGGAGTTACAATGAGCAGTTCTTC.

CDR3 nucleotides: TGTGCCAGCACTCAGGGGGGGTATCAGCCCCAGCATTTT. Translating it yields CASTQGGYQPQHF. J is TRBJ1-5 and V is TRBV2, with TRBD1 matching 7 bases. V was pared by 7 bases and J by 5 bases, with 5 bases of the junction left unmatched. Germline CDR1 reads SNHLY; CDR2 reads FYNNEI. This CDR3 is 13 amino acids long.

This chain uses TRBV5-1 with TRBJ2-1; D is unclear. Trimming shortened V by 1 base and J by 4 bases, and 6 bases separated the two germline ends. Germline V gene data show CDR1 as SGHRS and CDR2 as YFSETQ. The CDR3 spans 13 residues. The CDR3 nucleotides read TGCGCCAGCAGCTTGCTGGGTTACAATGAGCAGTTCTTC. Translated, it gives CASSLLGYNEQFF.

V gene TRBV29-1 combines with J gene TRBJ1-2; 8 nucleotides agree with TRBD1. CDR1 is SQVTM and CDR2 is ANQGSEA in the germline V gene. V shed 6 bases, J shed 8 bases, and the junction held 5 bases outside the gene matches. The CDR3 totals 11 residues. In DNA form, the CDR3 reads TGCAGCGTCTGGACAGGGAGCGGCTACACCTTC. It yields the protein CSVWTGSGYTF.

The chain combines TRBV4-3 with TRBJ1-1, with D possibly being TRBD1 (6 bases). V lost 4 bases and J lost 1, with 16 bases in between. Germline V gene lookup returns CDR1 LGHNA and CDR2 YSLEER. The CDR3 spans 16 residues. The CDR3 here is CASSPSTGWGNTEAFF. The CDR3 DNA follows: TGCGCCAGCAGCCCATCTACAGGGTGGGGGAACACTGAAGCTTTCTTT.

V usage is TRBV13 and J usage is TRBJ2-7; 8 nucleotides line up with TRBD1. V trimming: 5 bases; J trimming: 0 bases; junction bases outside the gene matches: 12. This CDR3 comprises 17 residues. CDR1 and CDR2 from the germline V gene are PRHDT and FYEKMQ (reference sequence). Here the CDR3 DNA reads TGTGCCAGCAGCCCCTCCCGGGACAGGAGCCTCTCCTACGAGCAGTACTTC. Its protein product is CASSPSRDRSLSYEQYF. The entire variable domain, with the rest obtained from reference TRBV13 and TRBJ2-7, is as follows: AAGVIQSPRHLIKEKRETATLKCYPIPRHDTVYWYQQGPGQDPQFLISFYEKMQSDKGSIPDRFSAQQFSDYHSELNMSSLELGDSALYFCASSPSRDRSLSYEQYFGPGTRLTVT.

This chain connects TRBV7-3 to TRBJ1-1; D is possibly TRBD1 (5 bases). V dropped 0 bases and J dropped 4 bases, with 6 bases sitting between them. The germline gives CDR1 SGHTA, CDR2 FQGTGA. CDR3 size: 13 residues. CDR3 nucleotide sequence: TGTGCCAGCAGCTTAACGGGGCCCACTGAAGCTTTCTTT. This encodes CASSLTGPTEAFF.

This clone was seen only once. This chain links TRBV4-2 with TRBJ2-5; D perhaps matches TRBD2 (5 bases). V lost 4 bases, J lost 1 base, and 16 bases lay in between. Per the germline V gene, CDR1 is LGHNA and CDR2 is YNFKEQ. This CDR3 is 16 amino acids long. The DNA for the CDR3 is TGTGCCAGCAGCCTGACCTCCGGAGCGGCCCAAGAGACCCAGTACTTC. Amino acids: CASSLTSGAAQETQYF.

The CDR3 loop reads CASSLQGRDNQPQHF. CDR3 coding DNA: TGTGCCAGCAGCTTACAGGGACGCGACAATCAGCCCCAGCATTTT. V is TRBV5-4 and J is TRBJ1-5, with D possibly TRBD1 on 6 matching bases. Germline CDR1 reads SGHNT; CDR2 reads YYREEE (reference sequence). The CDR3 sequence is 15 residues long. Trimming took off 2 bases at V and 3 bases at J, with 12 bases between the two ends.

The chain links TRBV5-6 to TRBJ1-4; D not certain. The germline V and J ends were trimmed by 4 bases and 0 bases, with 13 bases remaining between them. Looked up from germline, CDR1 is SGHDT and CDR2 is YYEEEE. The CDR3 has 16 residues. For the CDR3, the DNA is TGTGCCAGCAGCCCGAGTACGGACGCAACTAATGAAAAACTGTTTTTT. Its protein is CASSPSTDATNEKLFF.

The chain employs TRBV7-9 and TRBJ1-4; a possible D gene is TRBD1 (6 bases). The CDR3 is made up of 14 amino acids. The V end lost 2 bases, the J end lost 8 bases, and 12 bases lay between the germline ends. The germline V gene has CDR1 SEHNR and CDR2 FQNEAQ (reference sequence). CDR3 amino acids: CASSLRAGEEKLFF. For the CDR3, the DNA is TGTGCCAGCAGCTTACGGGCAGGGGAGGAAAAACTGTTTTTT.

The J gene is TRBJ2-1, the V gene TRBV2; D remains unclear. Trimming took 3 bases from V and 5 from J, leaving 5 bases between them. Germline assignment: CDR1 SNHLY and CDR2 FYNNEI. This CDR3 spans 12 amino acids. The CDR3 nucleotides are TGTGCCAGCAGTGACATTCACAATGAGCAGTTCTTC. Amino acid sequence: CASSDIHNEQFF.

This rearrangement joins TRBV27 to TRBJ2-7; maybe TRBD1 (6 bases). Trimming removed 6 bases from V and 3 bases from J, with 12 bases in between. The CDR3 runs 13 residues. Germline V gene sequence: CDR1 MNHEY, CDR2 SMNVEV (reference sequence). CDR3 sequence: CASRSGVGYEQYF. In nucleotides, the CDR3 is TGTGCCAGCAGATCAGGGGTGGGCTACGAGCAGTACTTC.

This chain joins TRBV4-2 and TRBJ2-7; D is perhaps TRBD2 (6 bases). CDR1 is LGHNA, CDR2 YNFKEQ, per germline. Trimming pared 0 bases from V and 1 base from J, leaving 7 bases between. The length of the CDR3 is 14 residues. CDR3 coding DNA: TGTGCCAGCAGCCAAGATGGAGGGTCCTACGAGCAGTACTTC. Protein product: CASSQDGGSYEQYF.

This clone has only one observation. The rearrangement joins TRBV19 to TRBJ1-5; weak D call: TRBD1 (5 bases). There are 13 residues in the CDR3. Germline CDR1 reads LNHDA; CDR2 reads SQIVND (reference sequence). Trimming cost V 3 bases and J 6 bases, with 9 bases left between them. The CDR3 sequence is CASSIRVPQPQHF. CDR3 DNA sequence: TGTGCCAGTAGTATCAGGGTTCCTCAGCCCCAGCATTTT. Full variable domain (rest looked up from reference TRBV19 and TRBJ1-5): DGGITQSPKYLFRKEGQNVTLSCEQNLNHDAMYWYRQDPGQGLRLIYYSQIVNDFQKGDIAEGYSVSREKKESFPLTVTSAQKNPTAFYLCASSIRVPQPQHFGDGTRLSIL.

The chain joins TRBV5-1 to TRBJ1-2, with TRBD1 as a possible D gene (5 bases). The CDR3 sequence is 14 residues long. Germline CDR1 reads SGHRS; CDR2 reads YFSETQ. Trimming took off 0 bases at V and 4 bases at J, with 10 bases between the two ends. CDR3 in amino acids: CASSLEGVSYGYTF. The CDR3, as DNA: TGCGCCAGCAGCTTGGAAGGGGTGAGCTATGGCTACACCTTC.

The V call is TRBV7-9, the J call TRBJ1-1; D is possibly TRBD1 (5 bases). Germline CDR1 is SEHNR and CDR2 is FQNEAQ (reference sequence). The CDR3 contains 15 residues. V was pared by 1 base and J by 2 bases, with 11 bases between. The CDR3 nucleotides are TGTGCCAGCAGCTTAGTTGCAGGGATAAACACTGAAGCTTTCTTT. Amino acids: CASSLVAGINTEAFF.

The rearrangement links TRBV5-1 to TRBJ2-3, with D possibly TRBD2 on 5 matching bases. V was cut by 4 bases and J by 0 bases, with 12 bases left in between. Germline lookup yields CDR1 SGHRS and CDR2 YFSETQ. This CDR3 has 15 amino acids. CDR3 in amino acids: CASSLLGGSTDTQYF. The CDR3 nucleotides are TGCGCCAGCAGCCTCCTTGGCGGGAGCACAGATACGCAGTATTTT.

This chain links TRBV29-1 with TRBJ2-7; the D gene is possibly TRBD2 (5 bases). With 3 bases removed from V and 6 bases from J, the gap between germline ends came to 15 bases. CDR1 and CDR2 (germline): SQVTM, ANQGSEA. This CDR3 contains 13 residues. The CDR3 spells CSVEQRVRGEQYF. CDR3 coding DNA: TGCAGCGTTGAGCAGAGGGTGAGAGGCGAGCAGTACTTC.

A single count supports this clone. The CDR3 region has the DNA TGTGCCAGCAGCCAAGATTTTGGCGAGAACACTGAAGCTTTCTTT. It specifies CASSQDFGENTEAFF. The chain recombines TRBV4-2 with TRBJ1-1; the D is unclear. The CDR3 sequence is 15 residues long. The germline CDR1 and CDR2 sequences are LGHNA and YNFKEQ. Trimming pared 0 bases from V and 1 base from J, leaving 9 bases between.

V is TRBV6-1 and J is TRBJ1-3, with unresolved D. Germline V lookup: CDR1 MNHNS, CDR2 SASEGT. CDR3 size: 14 residues. Trimming took 3 bases from V and 0 from J, leaving 6 bases between them. As DNA, the CDR3 is TGTGCCAGCAGTGACGGTTTCTCTGGAAACACCATATATTTT. Translation gives CASSDGFSGNTIYF.

The chain carries TRBV13 and TRBJ2-3; D is ambiguous. V dropped 2 bases and J dropped 4 bases, with 4 bases sitting between them. Germline V gene lookup returns CDR1 PRHDT and CDR2 FYEKMQ (reference sequence). The CDR3 covers 12 residues. DNA for the CDR3: TGTGCCAGCAGCTTACGAGCAGATACGCAGTATTTT. This sequence encodes CASSLRADTQYF.

This chain links TRBV5-4 with TRBJ2-7, with 7 bases aligning to TRBD1. Germline V CDR1 and CDR2: SGHNT, YYREEE (reference sequence). J lost 2 bases, V lost 4 bases, and 6 bases had no gene match. The CDR3 runs to 14 residues. The CDR3 region has the DNA TGTGCCAGCAGCACCCGGGACAGAGCCTACGAGCAGTACTTC. Translation: CASSTRDRAYEQYF.